This T cell receptor beta chain was obtained from a study of shared clonotypes between healthy human individuals. Terminally differentiated effector memory CD45RA+ cells were excluded from the naive CD8 cells, which were CD45RO-negative and positively selected for CCR7. V gave up 6 bases and J gave up 5 bases, with 16 bases separating them. The CDR3 covers 14 residues. CDR1 is MNHEY, CDR2 SMNVEV, per germline (reference sequence). It was 150 to 250 ng DNA, about 30,000 T cell genomes, that sorted-subset replicate PCRs used. Only in-frame clones appear in the TCRdb table, and some are missing; sequencing was by immunoSEQ multiplex PCR. The sample lists 2 million or so clones, over 85% occurring once. This clone was seen a handful of times.

The TCR was taken from a man between 18 and 35 years old in good health. The specimen sequenced was naive CD8+ T cells sorted from blood. The V call is TRBV27, the J call TRBJ1-2; D might be TRBD1 (5 bases). This CDR3 is CASRPSGRAYGYTF. CDR3 sequence (DNA): TGTGCCAGCAGGCCTTCCGGCAGGGCGTATGGCTACACCTTC.